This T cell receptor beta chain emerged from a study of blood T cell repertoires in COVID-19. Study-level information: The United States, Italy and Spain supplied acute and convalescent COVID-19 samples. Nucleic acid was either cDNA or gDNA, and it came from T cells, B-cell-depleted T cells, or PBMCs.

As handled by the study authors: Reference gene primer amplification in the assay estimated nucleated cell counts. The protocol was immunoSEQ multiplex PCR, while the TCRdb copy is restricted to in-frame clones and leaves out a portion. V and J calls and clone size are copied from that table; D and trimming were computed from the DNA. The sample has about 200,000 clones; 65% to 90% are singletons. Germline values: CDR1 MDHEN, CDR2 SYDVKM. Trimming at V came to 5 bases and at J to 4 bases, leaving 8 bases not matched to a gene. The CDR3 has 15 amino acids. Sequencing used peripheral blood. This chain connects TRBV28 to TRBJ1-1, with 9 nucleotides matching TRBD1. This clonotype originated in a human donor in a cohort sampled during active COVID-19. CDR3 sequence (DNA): TGTGCCAGCAGTCCGATGACAGGGGGGACCACTGAAGCTTTCTTT. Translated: CASSPMTGGTTEAFF.